This T cell receptor beta chain originates from a study of CD8 T cells in Susac syndrome. Negative isolation yielded the CD8+ and CD4+ T cells, while FACS enriched the TEMRA cells. The CDR3 loop spans 13 amino acids. The germline V gene encodes CDR1 SNHLY and CDR2 FYNNEI. Reverse transcription of about 0.5 to 1 ug RNA used random hexamers. An immunoSEQ multiplex PCR generated amplified TCR beta CDR3 products spanning 54 Vbeta and 13 Jbeta. TCRdb itself ran the immunoSEQ multiplex PCR reads through MiXCR, one entry per CDR3 protein. The sample has fewer than 150,000 distinct CDR3 sequences, about 90% seen once.

What was sequenced was CD8+ T cells from PBMCs. The chain has TRBV2 and TRBJ2-7, with a weak D call TRBD2 (7 bases). This clonotype was obtained from a human donor with multiple sclerosis. The DNA of the CDR3 is TGTGCGGGGGGGGCAGGGCCCTCCTACGAGCAGTACTTC. Amino acid sequence: CAGGAGPSYEQYF.